Presented here are 14 T cell receptor beta chains from one specimen sequenced in a study of Ad26.COV2.S vaccination and SARS-CoV-2 variants. Sample treatment: roughly 18 received Ad26.COV2.S at low or high dose, single or two shots; roughly 5 received placebo; per-sample allocation not given. The samples date from day 63 after the first vaccine or placebo injection. TCRdb's copy holds only in-frame clones and misses some; the assay was immunoSEQ multiplex PCR. The sample lists fewer than 400,000 clones, 75% to 90% occurring once. The specimen was peripheral blood, collected in a trial of Ad26.COV2.S vaccine versus placebo. These receptors originate from a person between 18 and 65 years old who received the Ad26.COV2.S COVID-19 vaccine or a placebo.

The V call is TRBV15, the J call TRBJ2-7; 13 positions agree with TRBD2. Germline V gene lookup returns CDR1 LNHNV and CDR2 YYDKDF (reference sequence). The CDR3 runs 16 residues. Germline trimming cut 5 bases from V and 7 bases from J; bases unmatched to any gene: 11. CDR3 in amino acids: CATSPRLAGGHLEQYV. The CDR3, as DNA: TGTGCCACCAGCCCCCGACTAGCGGGAGGACACTTGGAGCAGTACGTC.

The rearrangement links TRBV19 to TRBJ1-2; 7 positions agree with TRBD1. The V and J ends lost 8 bases and 4 bases, in that order; junction bases with no gene match: 7. Germline V gives CDR1 LNHDA, CDR2 SQIVND (reference sequence). The CDR3 consists of 13 residues. The CDR3 here is CASAPDRVYGYTF. The CDR3 region has the DNA TGTGCCAGTGCTCCAGACAGGGTCTATGGCTACACCTTC.

CDR3 in DNA: TGTGCCAGCAGCTTAGATCTCGGAACTGGGGGACATGAGCAGTTCTTC. Its translation: CASSLDLGTGGHEQFF. This chain connects TRBV11-2 to TRBJ2-1; D tentatively reads TRBD1 or TRBD2 (5 bases each). This CDR3 spans 16 amino acids. Germline V gene data show CDR1 as SGHAT and CDR2 as FQNNGV. V was trimmed by 0 bases and J by 8 bases, leaving 17 bases between them.

The V call is TRBV10-3, the J call TRBJ2-2; TRBD1 aligns across 9 bases. Germline CDR1 ENHRY, CDR2 SYGVKD. The V segment lost 7 bases and the J segment 4 bases; nucleotides outside the gene matches: 13. The CDR3 contains 17 residues. The CDR3 bases are TGTGCCATCACTAGGGACAGGGATAATCCGGGCACCGGGGAGCTGTTTTTT. Its protein is CAITRDRDNPGTGELFF.

A single count supports this clone. The V and J genes are TRBV3-1 (or the pseudogene TRBV3-2) and TRBJ2-3; 10 bases match TRBD2. Looked up from germline, CDR1 is LGHDT and CDR2 is YNNKEL (reference sequence). With V trimmed by 3 bases and J by 8 bases, 5 bases remained unmatched. The CDR3 sequence is 14 residues long. The CDR3 DNA sequence: TGTGCCAGCAGCCAGGAGGGACTAGCGCGTACGCAGTATTTT. Its protein product is CASSQEGLARTQYF.

The genes are TRBV12-3 or TRBV12-4 and TRBJ1-1; unclear D gene. Trimming shortened V by 3 bases and J by 1 base, and 6 bases separated the two germline ends. This CDR3 has 13 amino acids. CDR3: CASSFGRNTEAFF. Written as DNA, the CDR3 is TGTGCCAGCAGTTTTGGTCGGAACACTGAAGCTTTCTTT.

This clone has a single count. The chain has TRBV27 and TRBJ2-7; possibly TRBD2 for D (6 bases). This CDR3 is 15 amino acids long. Trimming took off 3 bases at V and 0 bases at J, with 12 bases between the two ends. CDR1 and CDR2 from the germline V gene are MNHEY and SMNVEV (reference sequence). CDR3 in amino acids: CASSLFPGDSYEQYF. Here the CDR3 DNA reads TGTGCCAGCAGTTTGTTCCCGGGGGACTCCTACGAGCAGTACTTC.

V and J are TRBV7-6 and TRBJ2-5; 8 nucleotides align to TRBD1. This CDR3 comprises 18 residues. Per germline, CDR1 SGHVS and CDR2 FNYEAQ. The V segment lost 5 bases and the J segment 5 bases; nucleotides outside the gene matches: 19. CDR3 DNA: TGTGCCAGCAGCACTGCACGCCGAAGACAGGGGCAGGGGGAGACCCAGTACTTC. Translated: CASSTARRRQGQGETQYF.

This chain joins TRBV5-4 and TRBJ1-2, with TRBD1 matching 7 bases. The CDR3 loop spans 17 amino acids. CDR1 is SGHNT and CDR2 is YYREEE in the germline V gene (reference sequence). Trimming cost V 1 base and J 2 bases; bases outside gene matches: 11. This chain's CDR3 is CASSLSRTGAVNYGYTF. As DNA, the CDR3 is TGTGCCAGCAGCTTGTCCAGGACAGGAGCCGTCAACTATGGCTACACCTTC.

The chain is built from TRBV7-2 and TRBJ1-2, with D perhaps matching TRBD1 (6 bases). Trimming pared 5 bases from V and 0 bases from J, leaving 16 bases between. Germline values: CDR1 SGHTA, CDR2 FQGNSA. CDR3 length: 16 residues. The CDR3 region has the DNA TGTGCCAGCAGCCACTGGACAGACCGAGCTAACTATGGCTACACCTTC. It is translated as CASSHWTDRANYGYTF. Full variable domain (outside the CDR3, taken from reference TRBV7-2 and TRBJ1-2): GAGVSQSPSNKVTEKGKDVELRCDPISGHTALYWYRQSLGQGLEFLIYFQGNSAPDKSGLPSDRFSAERTGGSVSTLTIQRTQQEDSAVYLCASSHWTDRANYGYTFGSGTRLTVV.

This clone was found once. The chain uses TRBV27 and TRBJ2-7; weak D call: TRBD2 (7 bases). Germline V gene sequence: CDR1 MNHEY, CDR2 SMNVEV (reference sequence). V gave up 6 bases and J gave up 3 bases, with 21 bases separating them. The CDR3 runs to 16 residues. The CDR3 protein is CASRLSPGGRIYEQYF. The CDR3 region has the DNA TGTGCCAGCAGGCTTTCCCCGGGGGGCCGCATCTACGAGCAGTACTTC.

V is TRBV27 and J is TRBJ1-4; no clear D gene. Per the germline V gene, CDR1 is MNHEY and CDR2 is SMNVEV (reference sequence). V lost 7 bases to trimming and J lost 0 bases, with 6 bases between them. The CDR3 has 13 amino acids. The CDR3 protein is CASTDATNEKLFF. The DNA of the CDR3 is TGTGCCAGCACGGATGCAACTAATGAAAAACTGTTTTTT.

The chain employs TRBV18 and TRBJ2-7, with 7 bases aligning to TRBD1. V gave up 5 bases and J gave up 4 bases; unmatched junction bases: 14. This CDR3 is 16 amino acids long. From germline, CDR1 is KGHSH and CDR2 LQKENI. The CDR3: CASSFPDRVFMYEQYF. The CDR3 nucleotides are TGTGCCAGCTCATTCCCAGACAGGGTCTTTATGTACGAGCAGTACTTC.

The rearrangement uses TRBV11-2 and TRBJ1-4; weak D call: TRBD1 (5 bases). V lost 5 bases and J 1 base, leaving 17 bases between the germline ends. Germline CDR1 reads SGHAT; CDR2 reads FQNNGV. This CDR3 contains 17 residues. Here the CDR3 DNA reads TGTGCCAGCAGCCCACGATTCGGCGGGGGAACTAATGAAAAACTGTTTTTT. Its protein is CASSPRFGGGTNEKLFF.